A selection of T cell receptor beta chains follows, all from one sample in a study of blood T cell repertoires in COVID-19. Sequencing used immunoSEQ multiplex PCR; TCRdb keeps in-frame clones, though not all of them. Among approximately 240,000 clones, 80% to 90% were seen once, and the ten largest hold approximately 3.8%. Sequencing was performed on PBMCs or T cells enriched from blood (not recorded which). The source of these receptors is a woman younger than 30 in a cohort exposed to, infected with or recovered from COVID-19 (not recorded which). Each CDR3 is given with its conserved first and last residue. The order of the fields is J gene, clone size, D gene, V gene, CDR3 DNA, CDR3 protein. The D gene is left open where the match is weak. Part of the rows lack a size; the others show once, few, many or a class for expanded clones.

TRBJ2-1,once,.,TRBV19,TGTGCCAGTAATGCGGGCCCTTCGTCGTGGAATGAGCAGTTCTTC,CASNAGPSSWNEQFF
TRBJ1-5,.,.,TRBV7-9,TGTGCCAGCAGCTTAATGGGGGAGGAGCCCCAGCATTTT,CASSLMGEEPQHF
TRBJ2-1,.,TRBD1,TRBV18,TGTGCCAGCTCACTTGCAGGGGGCAGAACTAATGAGCAGTTCTTC,CASSLAGGRTNEQFF
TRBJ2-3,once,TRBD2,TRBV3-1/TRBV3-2,TGTGCCAGCAGCCGATCTGGGACTAGCGGACCTCTCTCAGATACGCAGTATTTT,CASSRSGTSGPLSDTQYF
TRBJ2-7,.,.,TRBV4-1,TGCGCCACCCAAGCGGAGATAAACTCCTACGAGCAGTACTTC,CATQAEINSYEQYF
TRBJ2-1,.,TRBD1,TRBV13,TGTGCCAGCTCCTTGAGGGACAGGGTTTCTCATGAGCAGTTCTTC,CASSLRDRVSHEQFF
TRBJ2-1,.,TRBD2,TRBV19,TGTGCCAGTAGTATAGGAAGCGGGAGGGCGTACAATGAGCAGTTCTTC,CASSIGSGRAYNEQFF
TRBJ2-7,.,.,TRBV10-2,TGCGCCAGCAGTGACTTCGTTATACTACCCTACGAGCAGTACTTC,CASSDFVILPYEQYF
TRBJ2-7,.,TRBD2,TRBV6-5,TGTGCCAGCAGCTTCCTAGCGGGGGACCCCTACGAGCAGTACTTC,CASSFLAGDPYEQYF
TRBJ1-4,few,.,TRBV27,TGTGCCAGCAGTTTACAGGGAAATGAAAAACTGTTTTTT,CASSLQGNEKLFF
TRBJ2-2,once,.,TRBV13,TGTGCCAGCAGCCAACTCGCATCCGGGGAGCTGTTTTTT,CASSQLASGELFF
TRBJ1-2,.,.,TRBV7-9,TGTGCCAGCAGCTCTACGGGATATGGCTACACCTTC,CASSSTGYGYTF
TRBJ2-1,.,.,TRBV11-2,TGTGCCAGCAGCTTAGACGAGGGGACTTTCAATGAGCAGTTCTTC,CASSLDEGTFNEQFF
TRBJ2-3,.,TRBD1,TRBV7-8,TGTGCCAGCAGTTTCACAGGGGCAGATACGCAGTATTTT,CASSFTGADTQYF
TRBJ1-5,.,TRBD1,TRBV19,TGTGCCAGTAGTATAGACCGGGACAGGGACAATAGCAATCAGCCCCAGCATTTT,CASSIDRDRDNSNQPQHF
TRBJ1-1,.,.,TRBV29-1,TGCAGCGGCAGTTCTGGTGAAGCTTTCTTT,CSGSSGEAFF